Sequencing of this T cell receptor (beta chain) was carried out in a study of metastatic and nonmetastatic thyroid tumors. Between the trimmed V and J ends, which lost 8 bases and 5 bases, there was a span of 12 bases. The CDR3 is 13 amino acids. From germline, CDR1 is KGHDR and CDR2 SFDVKD. Before thyroid surgery, none of the patients had received any treatment. Only a few counts were recorded for this clone. MiXCR was used by TCRdb to re-call the PCR reads. The repertoire holds around 45,000 clones, about 3.3% seen once, with around 9.9% in the top ten. The rearrangement links TRBV24-1 to TRBJ1-5; maybe TRBD1 (6 bases). Sequencing was carried out using blood. The TCR comes from a female donor with papillary thyroid cancer or a benign thyroid nodule (not recorded which). Some clones in this sample may be carry-over from other donors' samples. CDR3 nucleotide sequence: TGTGCCACCAATGCAGGGGCGGATCAGCCCCAGCATTTT. This sequence encodes CATNAGADQPQHF.